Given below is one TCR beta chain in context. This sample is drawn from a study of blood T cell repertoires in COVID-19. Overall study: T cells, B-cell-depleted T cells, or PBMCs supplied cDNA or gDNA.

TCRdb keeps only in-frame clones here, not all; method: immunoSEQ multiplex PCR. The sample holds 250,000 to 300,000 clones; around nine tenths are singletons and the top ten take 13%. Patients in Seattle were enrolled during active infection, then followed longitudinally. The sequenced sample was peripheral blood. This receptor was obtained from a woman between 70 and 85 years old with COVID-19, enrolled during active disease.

This CDR3 is CASSPGGGGASNTQYF. CDR3 nucleotide sequence: TGTGCCAGCAGCCCCGGGGGCGGGGGGGCCTCAAATACGCAGTATTTT. The chain joins TRBV7-8 to TRBJ2-3, with 9 positions matching TRBD2. This CDR3 is 16 amino acids long. Losses at the gene ends were 5 bases for V and 7 bases for J; bases not matched to a gene: 13. Germline CDR1 is SGHVS and CDR2 is FQNEAQ. The variable domain in full, with the rest retrieved from reference TRBV7-8 and TRBJ2-3, is GAGVSQSPRYKVAKRGQDVALRCDPISGHVSLFWYQQALGQGPEFLTYFQNEAQLDKSGLPSDRFFAERPEGSVSTLKIQRTQQEDSAVYLCASSPGGGGASNTQYFGPGTRLTVL.